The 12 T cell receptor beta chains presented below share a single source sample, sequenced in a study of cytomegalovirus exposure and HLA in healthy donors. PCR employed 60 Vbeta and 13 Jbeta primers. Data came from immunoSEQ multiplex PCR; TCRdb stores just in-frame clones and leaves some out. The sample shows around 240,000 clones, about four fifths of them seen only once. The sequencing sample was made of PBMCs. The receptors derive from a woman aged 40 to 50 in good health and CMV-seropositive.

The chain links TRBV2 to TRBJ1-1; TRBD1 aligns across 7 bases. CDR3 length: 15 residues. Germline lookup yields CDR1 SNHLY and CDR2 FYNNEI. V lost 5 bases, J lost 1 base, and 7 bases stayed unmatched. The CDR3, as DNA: TGTGCCAGCAGTCCACAGGGGAACCCGAACACTGAAGCTTTCTTT. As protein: CASSPQGNPNTEAFF. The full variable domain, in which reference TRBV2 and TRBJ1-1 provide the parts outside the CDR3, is EPEVTQTPSHQVTQMGQEVILRCVPISNHLYFYWYRQILGQKVEFLVSFYNNEISEKSEIFDDQFSVERPDGSNFTLKIRSTKLEDSAMYFCASSPQGNPNTEAFFGQGTRLTVV.

The CDR3 region is CASSLVQVPANYEQYF. CDR3 nucleotides: TGTGCCAGCAGCTTAGTGCAGGTCCCGGCCAACTACGAGCAGTACTTC. This chain connects TRBV11-2 to TRBJ2-7, with D unclear. Germline V CDR1 and CDR2: SGHAT, FQNNGV. The length of the CDR3 is 16 residues. The V and J ends lost 1 base and 3 bases respectively, with 16 bases between them.

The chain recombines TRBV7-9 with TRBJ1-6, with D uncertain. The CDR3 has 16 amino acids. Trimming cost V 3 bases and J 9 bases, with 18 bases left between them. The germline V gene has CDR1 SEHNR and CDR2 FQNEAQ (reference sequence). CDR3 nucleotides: TGTGCCAGCAGCTTCCCAGGCTCGACAAATGGTTCACCCCTCCACTTT. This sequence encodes CASSFPGSTNGSPLHF.

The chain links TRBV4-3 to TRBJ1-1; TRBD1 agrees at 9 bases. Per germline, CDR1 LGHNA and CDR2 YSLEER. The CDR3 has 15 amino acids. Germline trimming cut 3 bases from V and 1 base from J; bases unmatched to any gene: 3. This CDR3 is CASSHADRGNTEAFF. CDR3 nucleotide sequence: TGCGCCAGCAGCCATGCGGACAGGGGGAACACTGAAGCTTTCTTT.

The CDR3 region is CASSLGGLVGEATNEKLFF. The CDR3 nucleotides are TGTGCCAGCTCCTTAGGGGGTCTTGTGGGGGAGGCAACTAATGAAAAACTGTTTTTT. V usage is TRBV11-2 and J usage is TRBJ1-4; D might be TRBD1 (6 bases). This CDR3 has 19 residues. V dropped 8 bases and J dropped 0 bases, with 25 bases sitting between them. Germline CDR1 SGHAT, CDR2 FQNNGV.

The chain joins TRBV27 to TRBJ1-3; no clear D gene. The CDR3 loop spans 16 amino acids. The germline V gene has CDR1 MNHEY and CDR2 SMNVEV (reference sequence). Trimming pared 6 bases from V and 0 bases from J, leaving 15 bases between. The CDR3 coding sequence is TGTGCCAGCAGCCCTAACCCGGGTCTCTCTGGAAACACCATATATTTT. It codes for CASSPNPGLSGNTIYF.

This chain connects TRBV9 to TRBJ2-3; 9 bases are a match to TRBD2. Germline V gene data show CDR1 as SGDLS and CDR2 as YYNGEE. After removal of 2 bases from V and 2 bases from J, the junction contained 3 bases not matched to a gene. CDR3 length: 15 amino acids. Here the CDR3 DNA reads TGTGCCAGCAGCGTGCGGGGGGGCAACACAGATACGCAGTATTTT. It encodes CASSVRGGNTDTQYF. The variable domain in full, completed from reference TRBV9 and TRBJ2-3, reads DSGVTQTPKHLITATGQRVTLRCSPRSGDLSVYWYQQSLDQGLQFLIQYYNGEERAKGNILERFSAQQFPDLHSELNLSSLELGDSALYFCASSVRGGNTDTQYFGPGTRLTVL.

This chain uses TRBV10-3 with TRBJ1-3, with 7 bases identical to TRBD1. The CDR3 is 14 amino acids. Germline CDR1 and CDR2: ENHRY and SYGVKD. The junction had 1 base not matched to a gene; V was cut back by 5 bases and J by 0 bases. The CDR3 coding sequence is TGTGCCATCAGTTGGGACAGCTCTGGAAACACCATATATTTT. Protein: CAISWDSSGNTIYF.

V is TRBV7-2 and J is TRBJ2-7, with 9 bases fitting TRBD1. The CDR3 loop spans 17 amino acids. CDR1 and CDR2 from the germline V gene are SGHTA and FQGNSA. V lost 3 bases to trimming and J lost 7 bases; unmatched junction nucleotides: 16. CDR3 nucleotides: TGTGCCAGCAGCTTCTCCAGTTGGGACAGGGTTGTCTTAGAGCAGTACTTC. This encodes CASSFSSWDRVVLEQYF.

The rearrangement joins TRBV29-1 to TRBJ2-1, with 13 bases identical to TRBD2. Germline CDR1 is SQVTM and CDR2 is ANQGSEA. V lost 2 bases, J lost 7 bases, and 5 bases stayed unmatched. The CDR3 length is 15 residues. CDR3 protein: CSVELLAGGLNEQFF. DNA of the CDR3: TGCAGCGTTGAACTACTAGCGGGAGGGCTTAATGAGCAGTTCTTC.

CDR3 protein: CASSARTAPYGYTF. As DNA, the CDR3 is TGTGCCAGTAGTGCACGGACAGCGCCCTATGGCTACACCTTC. This sequence joins TRBV19 and TRBJ1-2; D may be TRBD1 (6 bases). In germline, CDR1 is LNHDA, CDR2 SQIVND (reference sequence). The germline V and J ends were trimmed by 5 bases and 4 bases, with 14 bases remaining between them. CDR3 length: 14 residues. The full variable domain, with the rest looked up from reference TRBV19 and TRBJ1-2, is DGGITQSPKYLFRKEGQNVTLSCEQNLNHDAMYWYRQDPGQGLRLIYYSQIVNDFQKGDIAEGYSVSREKKESFPLTVTSAQKNPTAFYLCASSARTAPYGYTFGSGTRLTVV.

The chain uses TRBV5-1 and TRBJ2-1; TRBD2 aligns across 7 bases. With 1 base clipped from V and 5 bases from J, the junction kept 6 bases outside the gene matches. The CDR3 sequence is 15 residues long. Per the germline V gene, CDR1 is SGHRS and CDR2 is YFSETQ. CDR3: CASSLLGGRDNEQFF. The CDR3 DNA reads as TGCGCCAGCAGCTTGCTTGGCGGGAGAGACAATGAGCAGTTCTTC.